Following are 14 T cell receptor beta chains from one sample sequenced in a study of radiation and T cells in renal cell carcinoma. Using immunoSEQ multiplex PCR, the repertoire was profiled, and TCRdb retains in-frame clones only, with some absent. The repertoire includes tens of thousands of clones, 81% of them detected once, and roughly 30% sits in the top ten. The sample's time point: blood 4 weeks post-SBRT, at nephrectomy. The treatment is: 15 Gy SBRT to primary tumor, nephrectomy 4 weeks later. Sequenced here: blood, sampled from a patient whose treatment included radiotherapy and nephrectomy. The receptors stem from a man aged 55 to 69 with renal cell carcinoma.

This clone has more than one count but fewer than ten. V gene TRBV27 combines with J gene TRBJ1-2; D is perhaps TRBD1 (5 bases). Germline V gene sequence: CDR1 MNHEY, CDR2 SMNVEV (reference sequence). The CDR3 has 14 residues. V lost 3 bases and J 7 bases, leaving 15 bases between the germline ends. CDR3 sequence (DNA): TGTGCCAGCAGTTTTTCGGGGGAAGTAGGTGGCTACACCTTC. Amino acids: CASSFSGEVGGYTF.

The rearrangement links TRBV30 to TRBJ1-1; the D is unclear. V was trimmed by 4 bases and J by 1 base, leaving 10 bases between them. This CDR3 contains 13 residues. CDR1 is GTSNPN, CDR2 SVGIG, per germline (reference sequence). CDR3: CAWTVARNTEAFF. CDR3 coding DNA: TGTGCCTGGACTGTGGCGAGGAACACTGAAGCTTTCTTT.

V is TRBV29-1 and J is TRBJ1-4; D uncertain. Germline lookup yields CDR1 SQVTM and CDR2 ANQGSEA. This CDR3 is built from 10 residues. Between the trimmed V and J ends, which lost 7 bases and 8 bases, there was a span of 8 bases. CDR3 sequence: CSAYWEKLFF. The CDR3 DNA is TGCAGCGCGTACTGGGAAAAACTGTTTTTT.

The V gene is TRBV30, the J gene TRBJ1-4; 8 positions agree with TRBD1. The V segment lost 2 bases and the J segment 7 bases; nucleotides outside the gene matches: 0. In germline, CDR1 is GTSNPN, CDR2 SVGIG (reference sequence). The CDR3 sequence is 12 residues long. CDR3 loop: CAWSTGGEKLFF. The CDR3 nucleotides are TGTGCCTGGAGTACAGGGGGTGAAAAACTGTTTTTT.

The chain employs TRBV29-1 and TRBJ2-7, with D possibly being TRBD2 (6 bases). V lost 7 bases and J lost 2, with 18 bases in between. This CDR3 spans 14 amino acids. The germline V gene encodes CDR1 SQVTM and CDR2 ANQGSEA. The CDR3 region has the DNA TGCAGCGCCGACGTTAGCGGTAGAACCTACGAGCAGTACTTC. It is translated as CSADVSGRTYEQYF.

CDR3 region: CASSDSGTGAYEQYF. The CDR3 coding sequence is TGTGCCAGCAGCGACTCCGGGACAGGGGCCTACGAGCAGTACTTC. The rearrangement uses TRBV5-6 and TRBJ2-7; 10 bases are shared with TRBD1. Trimming removed 4 bases from V and 2 bases from J; junction bases left unmatched: 6. The CDR3 totals 15 residues. CDR1 is SGHDT, CDR2 YYEEEE, per germline.

The chain combines TRBV7-7 with TRBJ2-7, with 10 nucleotides matching TRBD2. There are 14 residues in the CDR3. The V segment lost 5 bases and the J segment 8 bases; nucleotides outside the gene matches: 9. The germline V gene encodes CDR1 SSHAT and CDR2 FNYEAQ (reference sequence). CDR3 protein: CASSTTSGASQQYF. CDR3 nucleotides: TGTGCCAGCAGCACTACTAGCGGGGCCTCCCAGCAGTACTTC.

The J gene is TRBJ2-1, the V gene TRBV5-1; 10 bases match TRBD2. This CDR3 comprises 16 residues. After removal of 3 bases from V and 3 bases from J, the junction contained 6 bases not matched to a gene. Germline lookup yields CDR1 SGHRS and CDR2 YFSETQ. CDR3 DNA: TGCGCCAGCAGCTCGTTAGCGGGAGGAAGCTACAATGAGCAGTTCTTC. Amino acids: CASSSLAGGSYNEQFF.

The genes are TRBV27 and TRBJ2-7; D perhaps matches TRBD1 (5 bases). The CDR3 is made up of 14 amino acids. V dropped 3 bases and J dropped 6 bases, with 15 bases sitting between them. The germline V gene encodes CDR1 MNHEY and CDR2 SMNVEV (reference sequence). CDR3 coding DNA: TGTGCCAGCAGTTTTCAGGGCCCCAGAGGCGAGCAGTACTTC. The encoded protein is CASSFQGPRGEQYF.

The chain couples TRBV30 to TRBJ1-5; D gene ambiguous. The germline V gene encodes CDR1 GTSNPN and CDR2 SVGIG (reference sequence). With 1 base removed from V and 5 bases from J, the gap between germline ends came to 9 bases. The CDR3 loop spans 13 amino acids. The CDR3 reads CAWSDQEDQPQHF. The CDR3 nucleotides read TGTGCCTGGAGTGATCAGGAGGATCAGCCCCAGCATTTT.

The chain recombines TRBV27 with TRBJ1-5; no firm D call. Germline V gene lookup returns CDR1 MNHEY and CDR2 SMNVEV (reference sequence). The CDR3 is 14 amino acids. Between the trimmed V and J ends, which lost 2 bases and 5 bases, there was a span of 10 bases. As DNA, the CDR3 is TGTGCCAGCAGTTTAAGTCGGGGAGATCAGCCCCAGCATTTT. Its protein product is CASSLSRGDQPQHF.

The chain recombines TRBV5-1 with TRBJ2-5; no definite D call. This CDR3 has 15 amino acids. V shed 7 bases and J shed 4 bases, with 20 bases lying between them. Germline CDR1 and CDR2: SGHRS and YFSETQ. The CDR3, as DNA: TGCGCCAGCTCATTTCTACGGGCCGCGGCAGAGACCCAGTACTTC. Its translation: CASSFLRAAAETQYF.

The V and J genes are TRBV14 and TRBJ2-1; D is perhaps TRBD1 (5 bases). The CDR3 is 11 amino acids. Germline V gene sequence: CDR1 SGHDN, CDR2 FVKESK. With 5 bases removed from V and 9 bases from J, the gap between germline ends came to 8 bases. This chain's CDR3 is CASSWGGEQFF. CDR3 bases: TGTGCCAGCAGCTGGGGCGGTGAGCAGTTCTTC.

This clone has only one observation. The chain joins TRBV27 to TRBJ1-1, with D unclear. V was trimmed by 5 bases and J by 3 bases, leaving 19 bases between them. This CDR3 spans 16 amino acids. Germline CDR1 reads MNHEY; CDR2 reads SMNVEV (reference sequence). The CDR3 here is CASSPLRHIRDTEAFF. As DNA, the CDR3 is TGTGCCAGCAGTCCCCTCCGACACATAAGGGACACTGAAGCTTTCTTT.